This T cell receptor (beta chain) is drawn from a study of OX40 agonist ivuxolimab in advanced cancers. The CDR3 runs to 16 residues. The germline CDR1 and CDR2 sequences are MDHEN and SYDVKM. V lost 3 bases, J lost 1 base, and 4 bases stayed unmatched. Produced via immunoSEQ multiplex PCR; TCRdb's table is partial and in-frame only. Of about 20,000 clones detected, roughly 80% appear once; the ten largest clones hold around 49%. This material consisted of CD4+ or CD8+ T cells sorted from blood, taken in a trial of the OX40 agonist ivuxolimab. The receptor comes from an adult with an advanced solid tumor such as melanoma, head and neck, liver or kidney cancer. The rearrangement links TRBV28 to TRBJ2-1; 9 bases align to TRBD1. This CDR3 reads CASSFGGQGSYNEQFF. The CDR3 nucleotides are TGTGCCAGCAGTTTCGGAGGACAGGGGTCCTACAATGAGCAGTTCTTC.